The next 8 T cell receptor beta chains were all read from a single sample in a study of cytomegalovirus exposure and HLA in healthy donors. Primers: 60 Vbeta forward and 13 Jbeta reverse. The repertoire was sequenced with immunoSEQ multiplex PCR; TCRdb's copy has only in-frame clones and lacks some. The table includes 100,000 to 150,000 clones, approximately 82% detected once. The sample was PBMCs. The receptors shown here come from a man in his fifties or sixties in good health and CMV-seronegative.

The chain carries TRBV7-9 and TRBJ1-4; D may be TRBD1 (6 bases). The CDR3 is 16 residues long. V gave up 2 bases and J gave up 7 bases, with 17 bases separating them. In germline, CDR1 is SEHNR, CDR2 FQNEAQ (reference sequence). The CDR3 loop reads CASSLPRGRGSEKLFF. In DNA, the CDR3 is TGTGCCAGCAGCTTACCAAGGGGAAGGGGGAGTGAAAAACTGTTTTTT. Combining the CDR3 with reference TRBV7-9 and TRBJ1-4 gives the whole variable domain DTGVSQNPRHKITKRGQNVTFRCDPISEHNRLYWYRQTLGQGPEFLTYFQNEAQLEKSRLLSDRFSAERPKGSFSTLEIQRTEQGDSAMYLCASSLPRGRGSEKLFFGSGTQLSVL.

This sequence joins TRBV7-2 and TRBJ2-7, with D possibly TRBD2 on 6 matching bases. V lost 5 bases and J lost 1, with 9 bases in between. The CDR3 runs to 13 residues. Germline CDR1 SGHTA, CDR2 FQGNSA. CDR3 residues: CASSQDYSYEQYF. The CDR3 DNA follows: TGTGCCAGCAGCCAGGACTATTCCTACGAGCAGTACTTC.

The CDR3 DNA is TGTGCCAGCAGTTTGACATCGTTCAGTCCGCAGTATTTT. Translating it yields CASSLTSFSPQYF. This chain links TRBV6-4 with TRBJ2-3; D not certain. Between the trimmed V and J ends, which lost 5 bases and 10 bases, there was a span of 16 bases. Germline values: CDR1 MRHNA, CDR2 SNTAGT. This CDR3 region has 13 residues.

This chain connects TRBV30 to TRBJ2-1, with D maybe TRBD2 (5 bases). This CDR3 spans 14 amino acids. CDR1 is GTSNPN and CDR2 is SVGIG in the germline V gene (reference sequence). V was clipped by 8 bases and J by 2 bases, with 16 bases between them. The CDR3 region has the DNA TGTGCCGGAAGACTGAGCGGTACCTACAATGAGCAGTTCTTC. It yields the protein CAGRLSGTYNEQFF. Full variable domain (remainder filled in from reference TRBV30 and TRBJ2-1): SQTIHQWPATLVQPVGSPLSLECTVEGTSNPNLYWYRQAAGRGLQLLFYSVGIGQISSEVPQNLSASRPQDRQFILSSKKLLLSDSGFYLCAGRLSGTYNEQFFGPGTRLTVL.

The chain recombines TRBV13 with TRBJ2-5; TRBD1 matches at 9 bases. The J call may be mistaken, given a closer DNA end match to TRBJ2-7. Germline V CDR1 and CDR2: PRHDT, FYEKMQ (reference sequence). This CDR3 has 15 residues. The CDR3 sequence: CASSDRGKSSYEQYF. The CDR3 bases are TGTGCCAGCAGCGACAGGGGGAAGAGCTCCTACGAGCAGTACTTC.

CDR3 residues: CSADTAGAGELFF. In DNA, the CDR3 is TGCAGCGCCGACACGGCTGGTGCCGGGGAGCTGTTTTTT. The rearrangement links TRBV29-1 to TRBJ2-2; D is unresolved. The CDR3 has 13 amino acids. The germline V gene encodes CDR1 SQVTM and CDR2 ANQGSEA. The V and J ends lost 7 bases and 6 bases respectively, with 15 bases between them.

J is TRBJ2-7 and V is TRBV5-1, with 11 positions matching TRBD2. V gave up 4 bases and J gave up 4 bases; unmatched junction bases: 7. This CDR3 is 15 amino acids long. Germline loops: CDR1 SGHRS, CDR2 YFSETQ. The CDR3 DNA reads TGCGCCAGCAGCCCACGACTAGCGGGATCATACGAGCAGTACTTC. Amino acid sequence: CASSPRLAGSYEQYF.

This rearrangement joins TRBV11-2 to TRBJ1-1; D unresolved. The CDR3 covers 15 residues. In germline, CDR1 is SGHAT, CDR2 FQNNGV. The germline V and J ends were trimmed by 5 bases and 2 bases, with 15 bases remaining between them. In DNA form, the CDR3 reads TGTGCCAGCAGCCCCGGGATACGGGTAAACACTGAAGCTTTCTTT. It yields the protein CASSPGIRVNTEAFF.